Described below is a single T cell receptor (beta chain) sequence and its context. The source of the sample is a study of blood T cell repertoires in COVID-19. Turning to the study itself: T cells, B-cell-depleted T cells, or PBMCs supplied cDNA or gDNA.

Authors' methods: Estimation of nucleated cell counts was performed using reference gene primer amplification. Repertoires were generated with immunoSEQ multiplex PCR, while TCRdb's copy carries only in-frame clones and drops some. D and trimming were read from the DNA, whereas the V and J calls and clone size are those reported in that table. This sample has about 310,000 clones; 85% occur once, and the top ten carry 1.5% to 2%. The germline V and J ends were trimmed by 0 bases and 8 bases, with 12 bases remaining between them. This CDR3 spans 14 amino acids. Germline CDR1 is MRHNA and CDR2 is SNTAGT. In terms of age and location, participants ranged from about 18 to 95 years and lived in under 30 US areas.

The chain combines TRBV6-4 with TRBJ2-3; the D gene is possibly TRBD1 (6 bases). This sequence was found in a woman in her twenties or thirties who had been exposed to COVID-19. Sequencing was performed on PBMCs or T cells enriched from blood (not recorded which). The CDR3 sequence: CASSDSRGPSTQYF. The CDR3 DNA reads TGTGCCAGCAGTGACTCCAGGGGACCCTCTACGCAGTATTTT.